The clone carrying this TCR beta chain was observed a handful of times. Its antigen is still unknown. The sample is drawn from a study of identical twins. Findings and limits, study-wide: It was out-of-frame TCR alpha sharing in monozygotic twins that models underestimated.

TCRdb used MiXCR to reprocess the 5' RACE reads, holding one entry per CDR3 protein. The data contain around 1.7 million distinct CDR3 sequences, less than 40% of them singletons. The germline V and J ends were trimmed by 0 bases and 5 bases, with 7 bases remaining between them. Germline V gives CDR1 DFQATT, CDR2 SNEGSKA (reference sequence). The CDR3 is 12 amino acids. Sequenced input: cord blood. This chain connects TRBV20-1 to TRBJ1-2; D is uncertain. This TCR came from a newborn girl in good health. The CDR3 DNA follows: TGCAGTGCTAGAGATTTCGGTTATGGCTACACCTTC. Its translation: CSARDFGYGYTF.